The 27 T cell receptor beta chains below were found in one sample sequenced in a study of T-cell reconstitution after alpha-beta-depleted transplantation in children. Preparation of the TCRbeta library was carried out with unique molecular identifiers. TCRdb processed the PCR reads anew with MiXCR; each CDR3 protein has one entry. Of 65,000 to 75,000 distinct CDR3 sequences detected, roughly 5.2% appear once; the ten largest clones hold 15% to 20%. This specimen was PBMCs, mostly from graft donor cells, taken 180 days after TCRalphabeta/CD19-depleted stem cell transplant. The receptor source for this set is a boy in the first two years of life who had a stem cell transplant for acute myeloid leukemia, so the T cells may come from the graft donor.

As to this clonotype: Possible read error: a much larger clone is one base away. The V gene is TRBV12-3 or TRBV12-4, the J gene TRBJ2-1; weak D call: TRBD1 (5 bases). The CDR3 length is 19 residues. The CDR3 region is CTFSFSGAYSLPSYNEQFF. In nucleotides, the CDR3 is TGTACCTTCAGTTTCTCTGGGGCGTACAGCCTCCCCTCCTACAATGAGCAGTTCTTC.

Ten or more counts support this clonotype. The chain joins TRBV4-2 to TRBJ1-1; 12 nucleotides match TRBD1. Per germline, CDR1 LGHNA and CDR2 YNFKEQ. This CDR3 comprises 13 residues. V dropped 3 bases and J dropped 11; count of bases not matched to a gene: 4. The DNA of the CDR3 is TGTGCCAGCAGCCACGGGACAGGGGGCTTCGCTTTCTTT. It translates to CASSHGTGGFAFF.

This clonotype was detected many times. CDR3 DNA sequence: TGTGCCAGCAGCTTGGGACAGGGCCTCTCTGGGGCCAACGTCCTGACTTTC. This translates into CASSLGQGLSGANVLTF. The chain is built from TRBV5-5 and TRBJ2-6; 7 nucleotides agree with TRBD1. The germline V gene has CDR1 SGHKS and CDR2 YYEKEE (reference sequence). With V trimmed by 0 bases and J by 0 bases, 3 bases remained unmatched. The CDR3 is 17 amino acids.

This clonotype was seen at least ten times. CDR3: CASSQAGRVVQYF. The CDR3 nucleotides read TGTGCCAGCAGCCAAGCCGGCAGGGTGGTTCAGTACTTC. The rearrangement joins TRBV3-1 to TRBJ2-4; the D gene is possibly TRBD1 (5 bases). The CDR3 runs 13 residues. Trimming shortened V by 1 base and J by 11 bases, and 12 bases separated the two germline ends. From germline, CDR1 is LGHDT and CDR2 YNNKEL (reference sequence). Together with reference TRBV3-1 and TRBJ2-4, the CDR3 gives the full variable domain: DTAVSQTPKYLVTQMGNDKSIKCEQNLGHDTMYWYKQDSKKFLKIMFSYNNKELIINETVPNRFSPKSPDKAHLNLHINSLELGDSAVYFCASSQAGRVVQYFGAGTRLSVL.

The sample holds many counts of this clonotype. The chain joins TRBV20-1 to TRBJ1-6, with 7 nucleotides matching TRBD1. CDR1 DFQATT and CDR2 SNEGSKA come from the germline V gene (reference sequence). The CDR3 length is 13 residues. V was clipped by 7 bases and J by 7 bases; unmatched bases: 7. CDR3 amino acids: CSVQTGMNSPLHF. The CDR3 DNA is TGCAGTGTCCAGACAGGGATGAATTCACCCCTCCACTTT.

This clonotype was recorded many times. This rearrangement joins TRBV2 to TRBJ2-5; 7 nucleotides align to TRBD2. V was clipped by 1 base and J by 2 bases; unmatched bases: 7. The CDR3 loop spans 16 amino acids. Germline CDR1 reads SNHLY; CDR2 reads FYNNEI. The CDR3 nucleotides are TGTGCCAGCAGTGAAGTGGGGCCCGGGAGGCAAGAGACCCAGTACTTC. Translated, it gives CASSEVGPGRQETQYF.

This clonotype has a count of ten or more. The chain employs TRBV5-1 and TRBJ1-4; D is possibly TRBD1 (5 bases). The CDR3 is 15 residues long. Deletions cut 0 bases from V and 8 bases from J, with 14 bases between. The germline V gene has CDR1 SGHRS and CDR2 YFSETQ. This CDR3 is CASSLEGQWPEKLFF. The CDR3 DNA follows: TGCGCCAGCAGCTTGGAAGGACAATGGCCGGAAAAACTGTTTTTT.

This clonotype was recorded many times. This rearrangement joins TRBV19 to TRBJ2-2; the match to TRBD1 covers 7 bases. CDR3 size: 13 residues. V was pared by 7 bases and J by 6 bases, with 5 bases of the junction left unmatched. The germline V gene encodes CDR1 LNHDA and CDR2 SQIVND (reference sequence). The CDR3 DNA reads TGTGCCAGTACCGTGACAGGGTCCGGGGAGCTGTTTTTT. It is translated as CASTVTGSGELFF.

This clonotype has ten or more counts. This chain connects TRBV4-3 to TRBJ1-6; D remains unclear. This CDR3 is built from 16 residues. Germline-derived CDR1 and CDR2 are LGHNA and YSLEER. Trimming stripped 0 bases from V and 7 bases from J, with 13 bases between. The CDR3 bases are TGCGCCAGCAGCCAAGATGGGCCCAAGTTAAATTCACCCCTCCACTTT. Its translation is CASSQDGPKLNSPLHF.

This clonotype turned up a few times. It may be a read error: a sequence one base away is much more abundant. J is TRBJ1-6 and V is TRBV20-1; D unclear. From germline, CDR1 is DFQATT and CDR2 SNEGSKA (reference sequence). The CDR3 has 14 residues. Trimming took off 3 bases at V and 6 bases at J, with 12 bases between the two ends. CDR3 sequence: CSASSTAFNSPLHF. The CDR3 nucleotides are TGCAGTGCTAGCTCGACTGCCTTTAATTCACCCCTCCACTTT.

The table lists this clonotype with many counts. The chain employs TRBV6-5 and TRBJ2-4, with a possible D match to TRBD1 (6 bases). Per the germline V gene, CDR1 is MNHEY and CDR2 is SVGAGI. V lost 8 bases, J lost 6 bases, and 17 bases lay in between. The CDR3 is 14 residues long. For the CDR3, the DNA is TGTGCCAGCCAGGGGATCCAGAGACCAAACATTCAGTACTTC. Translated, it gives CASQGIQRPNIQYF.

J is TRBJ2-7 and V is TRBV20-1; the match to TRBD1 covers 7 bases. The V and J ends lost 6 bases and 5 bases, in that order; junction bases with no gene match: 10. CDR1 DFQATT and CDR2 SNEGSKA come from the germline V gene (reference sequence). CDR3 length equals 13 residues. DNA of the CDR3: TGCAGTGCGGATAGGCAGGGGGTGCACGAGCAGTACGTC. Its translation is CSADRQGVHEQYV.

This sequence joins TRBV12-3 or TRBV12-4 and TRBJ2-7; D is possibly TRBD1 or TRBD2 (5 bases each). V shed 3 bases and J shed 4 bases, with 19 bases lying between them. The CDR3 is 16 amino acids. The CDR3 region has the DNA TGTGCCAGCAGTTTTATTGCGAGGGGCAGACGATACGAGCAGTACTTC. Amino acids: CASSFIARGRRYEQYF.

This clonotype has ten or more counts. The rearrangement joins TRBV20-1 to TRBJ2-5; D perhaps matches TRBD2 (7 bases). V gave up 5 bases and J gave up 5 bases, with 18 bases separating them. This CDR3 spans 14 amino acids. CDR1 and CDR2 (germline): DFQATT, SNEGSKA (reference sequence). The CDR3 protein is CSAPRPGGKETQYF. CDR3 in DNA: TGCAGTGCTCCGAGACCGGGGGGCAAGGAGACCCAGTACTTC.

This clonotype occurred many times. The chain uses TRBV2 and TRBJ1-1; no firm D call. Germline-derived CDR1 and CDR2 are SNHLY and FYNNEI. CDR3 length: 12 amino acids. Trimming shortened V by 7 bases and J by 1 base, and 7 bases separated the two germline ends. The DNA for the CDR3 is TGTGCCAGCAACAAGTGGAACACTGAAGCTTTCTTT. Translating gives CASNKWNTEAFF.

This clonotype has a count of ten or more. This chain links TRBV18 with TRBJ2-1; D gene ambiguous. The germline gives CDR1 KGHSH, CDR2 LQKENI. This CDR3 is built from 16 residues. Trimming stripped 1 base from V and 3 bases from J, with 13 bases between. CDR3: CASSPLGGLDYNEQFF. The DNA for the CDR3 is TGTGCCAGCTCACCACTGGGCGGCCTGGACTACAATGAGCAGTTCTTC.

Many counts were recorded for this clonotype. Here the CDR3 DNA reads TGTGCCAGCAGCTCAGGCTTGGATACGCAGTATTTT. This gives the protein CASSSGLDTQYF. The chain combines TRBV7-8 with TRBJ2-3; D remains unclear. Germline V gives CDR1 SGHVS, CDR2 FQNEAQ. Trimming pared 4 bases from V and 6 bases from J, leaving 8 bases between. The CDR3 runs to 12 residues.

This clonotype was seen more than once but under ten times. CDR3 sequence: CSARTPRGSASYEQYF. DNA of the CDR3: TGCAGTGCTAGAACCCCCAGGGGTAGCGCATCCTACGAGCAGTACTTC. The gene calls are TRBV20-1 and TRBJ2-7; TRBD1 is a possible D gene (6 bases). The CDR3 totals 16 residues. V was cut by 2 bases and J by 1 base, with 18 bases left in between. Germline V CDR1 and CDR2: DFQATT, SNEGSKA (reference sequence).

This clonotype showed up many times. The chain uses TRBV9 and TRBJ1-1, with D hard to call. V was trimmed by 4 bases and J by 6 bases, leaving 16 bases between them. The CDR3 sequence is 14 residues long. In germline, CDR1 is SGDLS, CDR2 YYNGEE. The CDR3: CASSPPGGFAEAFF. The CDR3 nucleotides read TGTGCCAGCAGCCCACCCGGCGGATTCGCTGAAGCTTTCTTT.

The table lists this clonotype with many counts. The chain carries TRBV6-5 and TRBJ2-1, with 13 bases matching TRBD2. Germline CDR1 is MNHEY and CDR2 is SVGAGI. With 4 bases clipped from V and 8 bases from J, the junction kept 2 bases outside the gene matches. The CDR3 is 14 residues long. CDR3 sequence reads: CASSWTSGGDEQFF. In DNA, the CDR3 is TGTGCCAGCAGTTGGACTAGCGGGGGAGATGAGCAGTTCTTC.

As regards this clonotype: It may be a read error: a sequence one base away is much more abundant. The DNA is left out, because the CDR3 cannot be placed on it with certainty; the CDR3 is given as TCRdb lists it. This chain connects TRBV11-2 to TRBJ1-3; the D call in the table, TRBD1, was not verified against the DNA. Germline lookup yields CDR1 SGHAT and CDR2 FQNNGV. The CDR3 has 18 amino acids, counting both end residues. The CDR3 sequence is CASSFNWGFGTPGNTKYF.

With regard to this clonotype: A much larger clone differs by one base, so this may be a read error. This is likely a read error, given that the CDR3 carries no conserved phenylalanine or tryptophan at its end. The rearrangement links TRBV18 to TRBJ1-2, with D hard to call. V was shortened by 6 bases and J by 8 bases, with 19 bases between the two germline ends. Per germline, CDR1 KGHSH and CDR2 LQKENI. The CDR3 has 14 amino acids. In DNA form, the CDR3 reads TGTGCCAGCTCGCCGCAGGTTTGGCAGCAGGGCTACACCTTG. Amino acid sequence: CASSPQVWQQGYTL.

This clonotype appeared many times. The rearrangement uses TRBV15 and TRBJ1-5, with D hard to call. CDR1 and CDR2 from the germline V gene are LNHNV and YYDKDF (reference sequence). Deletions cut 5 bases from V and 3 bases from J, with 8 bases between. The CDR3 runs 13 residues. CDR3 sequence: CATSVAFNQPQHF. The CDR3 DNA reads as TGTGCCACCAGCGTGGCCTTCAATCAGCCCCAGCATTTT.

Ten or more counts support this clonotype. The rearrangement uses TRBV19 and TRBJ2-5; possibly TRBD1 for D (5 bases). Germline CDR1 and CDR2: LNHDA and SQIVND (reference sequence). The V and J ends lost 4 bases and 5 bases respectively, with 20 bases between them. There are 16 residues in the CDR3. CDR3 amino acids: CASSKLVGRDPETQYF. CDR3 nucleotide sequence: TGTGCCAGTAGTAAGTTGGTTGGCAGGGATCCGGAGACCCAGTACTTC. Combining the CDR3 with reference TRBV19 and TRBJ2-5 gives the whole variable domain DGGITQSPKYLFRKEGQNVTLSCEQNLNHDAMYWYRQDPGQGLRLIYYSQIVNDFQKGDIAEGYSVSREKKESFPLTVTSAQKNPTAFYLCASSKLVGRDPETQYFGPGTRLLVL.

This clonotype was detected ten times or more. The chain employs TRBV5-6 and TRBJ2-3; D is undetermined. The CDR3 length is 16 residues. Germline V gene data show CDR1 as SGHDT and CDR2 as YYEEEE. V was trimmed by 0 bases and J by 1 base, leaving 12 bases between them. CDR3 nucleotides: TGTGCCAGCAGCTTGGGCCTGATCATCCGCACAGATACGCAGTATTTT. Translated: CASSLGLIIRTDTQYF.

This clonotype was found many times. The chain combines TRBV7-9 with TRBJ2-4, with TRBD2 matching over 8 bases. J was trimmed by 10 bases and V by 5 bases; bases with no gene match: 10. This CDR3 spans 14 amino acids. Per the germline V gene, CDR1 is SEHNR and CDR2 is FQNEAQ (reference sequence). Here the CDR3 DNA reads TGTGCCAGCAGCCCCGGGGGGGCCGGAGAGATTCAGTACTTC. This codes for CASSPGGAGEIQYF.

This clonotype has at least ten counts. V usage is TRBV18 and J usage is TRBJ1-1; unclear D gene. Germline CDR1 reads KGHSH; CDR2 reads LQKENI. The CDR3 spans 12 residues. Trimming took off 3 bases at V and 1 base at J, with 3 bases between the two ends. CDR3 amino acids: CASSPQNTEAFF. DNA for the CDR3: TGTGCCAGCTCACCGCAGAACACTGAAGCTTTCTTT.